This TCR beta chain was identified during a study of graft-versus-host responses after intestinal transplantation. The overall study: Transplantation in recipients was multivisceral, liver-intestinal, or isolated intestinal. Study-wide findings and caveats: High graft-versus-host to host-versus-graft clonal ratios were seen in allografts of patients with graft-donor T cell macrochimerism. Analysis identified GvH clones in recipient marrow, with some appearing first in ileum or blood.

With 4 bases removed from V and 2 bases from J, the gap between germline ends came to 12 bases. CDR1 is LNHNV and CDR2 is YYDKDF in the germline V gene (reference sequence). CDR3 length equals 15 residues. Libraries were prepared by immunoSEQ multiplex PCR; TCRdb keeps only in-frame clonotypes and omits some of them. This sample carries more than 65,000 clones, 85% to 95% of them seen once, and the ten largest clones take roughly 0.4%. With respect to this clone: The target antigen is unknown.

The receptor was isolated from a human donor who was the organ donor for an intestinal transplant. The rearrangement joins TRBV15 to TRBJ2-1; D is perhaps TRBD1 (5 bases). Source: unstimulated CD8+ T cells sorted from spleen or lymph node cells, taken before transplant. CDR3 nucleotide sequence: TGTGCCACCAGCACAAGGACAACCCCCTACAATGAGCAGTTCTTC. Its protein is CATSTRTTPYNEQFF.